Presented here are 23 T cell receptor beta chains from one specimen sequenced in a study of T cells after yellow fever vaccination. TCRdb re-called the 5' RACE reads with MiXCR, one entry per CDR3 protein. The data contain tens of thousands of distinct CDR3 sequences, almost 8% of them singletons. The sample here was CD8+ T cells sorted from PBMCs, taken on the day of the yellow fever booster vaccination. The receptor set was obtained from a man younger than 40 who received the YFV17D yellow fever vaccine.

This clonotype was detected a few times. The rearrangement joins TRBV9 to TRBJ2-1; unclear D gene. The V gene lost 0 bases and the J gene lost 3 bases, with 7 bases spanning the gap. Germline CDR1 reads SGDLS; CDR2 reads YYNGEE. The CDR3 has 14 residues. CDR3 in DNA: TGTGCCAGCAGCGTAGGAGGCGACTACAATGAGCAGTTCTTC. This translates into CASSVGGDYNEQFF.

This clonotype was recorded at least ten times. The chain has TRBV28 and TRBJ2-5, with D maybe TRBD2 (5 bases). This CDR3 has 14 amino acids. Trimming stripped 5 bases from V and 3 bases from J, with 13 bases between. Looked up from germline, CDR1 is MDHEN and CDR2 is SYDVKM. This CDR3 reads CASSGEIGEETQYF. As DNA, the CDR3 is TGTGCCAGCAGTGGAGAGATCGGGGAAGAGACCCAGTACTTC.

In this sample, this clonotype turned up a few times. V usage is TRBV11-2 and J usage is TRBJ2-5, with D maybe TRBD1 (7 bases). Germline CDR1 reads SGHAT; CDR2 reads FQNNGV. The CDR3 has 18 residues. Trimming removed 0 bases at V and 5 bases at J, with 22 bases between. CDR3 loop: CASSLDIFRGEGRETQYF. The CDR3 DNA sequence: TGTGCCAGCAGCTTAGATATTTTCAGGGGGGAAGGAAGGGAGACCCAGTACTTC.

This clonotype was detected only a few times. J is TRBJ2-1 and V is TRBV7-9; weak D call: TRBD1 (6 bases). The V gene's germline CDR1 is SEHNR and CDR2 FQNEAQ (reference sequence). V lost 4 bases and J 0 bases, leaving 10 bases between the germline ends. The CDR3 is 15 amino acids. For the CDR3, the DNA is TGTGCCAGCAGCTCCGGACAGAACTCCTACAATGAGCAGTTCTTC. This encodes CASSSGQNSYNEQFF.

This clonotype has a count of ten or more. The V gene is TRBV29-1, the J gene TRBJ2-5, with 13 bases identical to TRBD2. J gave up 4 bases and V 6 bases, and 5 bases lay outside the gene matches. CDR1 and CDR2 (germline): SQVTM, ANQGSEA. The CDR3 runs 14 residues. CDR3 sequence reads: CSVELAGGGETQYF. CDR3 nucleotides: TGCAGCGTCGAACTAGCGGGAGGGGGAGAGACCCAGTACTTC.

Here the CDR3 reads CSVEWETRYEQYF. As DNA, the CDR3 is TGCAGCGTTGAATGGGAGACTCGCTACGAGCAGTACTTC. The chain links TRBV29-1 to TRBJ2-7, with a weak D call TRBD2 (5 bases). CDR1 SQVTM and CDR2 ANQGSEA come from the germline V gene. The CDR3 runs to 13 residues. The V and J ends lost 2 bases and 3 bases respectively, with 11 bases between them.

This clonotype was detected only a few times. The gene calls are TRBV6-2 or TRBV6-3 and TRBJ1-1; 7 positions agree with TRBD1. Per the germline V gene, CDR1 is MNHEY and CDR2 is SVGEGT. V lost 6 bases and J lost 3; bases outside the gene matches: 7. The CDR3 contains 14 residues. The DNA for the CDR3 is TGTGCCAGCAGATGGACAGGTTGGGACACTGAAGCTTTCTTT. This gives the protein CASRWTGWDTEAFF.

This clonotype showed up just a few times. At one of its ends the junction is not consistent with the germline gene, which may arise from a read error. The V call is TRBV19, the J call TRBJ2-3, with 7 positions matching TRBD1. The CDR3 length is 11 residues. From germline, CDR1 is LNHDA and CDR2 SQIVND (reference sequence). This CDR3 reads CASSSRDRLIF. CDR3 sequence (DNA): TGTGCCAGTAGTTCCCGGGACAGATTAATTTTT.

This chain links TRBV20-1 with TRBJ2-5; D is undetermined. Deletions cut 5 bases from V and 10 bases from J, with 29 bases between. Germline V gene data show CDR1 as DFQATT and CDR2 as SNEGSKA (reference sequence). The CDR3 has 16 residues. The CDR3 spells CSAHPGVARPQWGQYF. CDR3 nucleotides: TGCAGTGCTCACCCTGGCGTTGCACGGCCCCAATGGGGCCAGTACTTC.

The V gene is TRBV7-6, the J gene TRBJ2-1; the match to TRBD2 covers 8 bases. The CDR3 is 14 amino acids. Per the germline V gene, CDR1 is SGHVS and CDR2 is FNYEAQ. V lost 3 bases, J lost 8 bases, and 6 bases stayed unmatched. The CDR3 spells CASSFTGGGDEQFF. CDR3 in DNA: TGTGCCAGCAGCTTCACGGGGGGGGGCGATGAGCAGTTCTTC.

This clonotype was seen more than once but under ten times. The J gene is TRBJ2-7, the V gene TRBV10-3, with D possibly called TRBD1 or TRBD2 (6 bases each). The germline gives CDR1 ENHRY, CDR2 SYGVKD. This CDR3 has 15 amino acids. V was shortened by 3 bases and J by 2 bases, with 14 bases between the two germline ends. The CDR3 here is CAISEWVGGTYEQYF. The CDR3 DNA is TGTGCCATCAGTGAATGGGTCGGGGGCACCTACGAGCAGTACTTC.

CDR3 nucleotides: TGCGCCAGCAGGTCTTCTGGCGATGAGCAGTTCTTC. This gives the protein CASRSSGDEQFF. The rearrangement uses TRBV5-1 and TRBJ2-1; D gene ambiguous. Germline V lookup: CDR1 SGHRS, CDR2 YFSETQ. The CDR3 loop spans 12 amino acids. V lost 5 bases to trimming and J lost 8 bases, with 11 bases between them.

With respect to this clonotype: A read error may account for a junction end that differs from germline. This chain connects TRBV6-2 or TRBV6-3 to TRBJ2-1; TRBD1 is a possible D gene (5 bases). CDR3 length equals 13 residues. Germline CDR1 MNHEY, CDR2 SVGEGT. CDR3 sequence (DNA): TGTGCTAGCACCAGGGCCGATTACAATGAGCAGTTCTTC. Protein sequence: CASTRADYNEQFF.

V gene TRBV9 combines with J gene TRBJ2-1; the D is unclear. Germline V gene sequence: CDR1 SGDLS, CDR2 YYNGEE. Trimming shortened V by 4 bases and J by 0 bases, and 14 bases separated the two germline ends. CDR3 length: 16 amino acids. The CDR3 protein is CASSPPEGGSYNEQFF. The CDR3 coding sequence is TGTGCCAGCAGCCCCCCCGAAGGCGGCTCCTACAATGAGCAGTTCTTC.

This clonotype was seen more than once but under ten times. The CDR3 spells CASRWVKGPYEQYF. The CDR3 bases are TGTGCCAGCAGATGGGTTAAGGGTCCCTACGAGCAGTACTTC. The chain recombines TRBV27 with TRBJ2-7; D ambiguous. This CDR3 has 14 amino acids. V was cut by 6 bases and J by 2 bases, with 14 bases left in between. The germline gives CDR1 MNHEY, CDR2 SMNVEV (reference sequence).

The rearrangement uses TRBV6-1 and TRBJ2-1; 10 nucleotides line up with TRBD2. V trimming: 5 bases; J trimming: 1 base; junction bases outside the gene matches: 11. The V gene's germline CDR1 is MNHNS and CDR2 SASEGT. CDR3 length: 18 amino acids. The CDR3 nucleotides read TGTGCCAGCAGTCCGGGACTAGCGACGAGCGGTTCCTACAATGAGCAGTTCTTC. It encodes CASSPGLATSGSYNEQFF.

Only a few counts were recorded for this clonotype. The chain uses TRBV29-1 and TRBJ2-1; D may be TRBD2 (6 bases). Germline CDR1 reads SQVTM; CDR2 reads ANQGSEA. There are 16 residues in the CDR3. V dropped 2 bases and J dropped 9 bases, with 23 bases sitting between them. CDR3 sequence: CSVERGGIYLNGEQFF. In DNA, the CDR3 is TGCAGCGTTGAACGGGGCGGGATTTACCTTAACGGTGAGCAGTTCTTC.

This chain links TRBV2 with TRBJ2-2; 9 bases are a match to TRBD1. The V gene end was trimmed by 6 bases and the J gene end by 2 bases; junction bases not matched to a gene: 4. This CDR3 spans 15 amino acids. Germline CDR1 and CDR2: SNHLY and FYNNEI. This chain's CDR3 is CASSLGQGNTGELFF. CDR3 coding DNA: TGTGCCAGCAGCCTGGGACAGGGAAACACCGGGGAGCTGTTTTTT.

This clonotype was picked up many times. The chain employs TRBV4-3 and TRBJ2-1; D perhaps matches TRBD2 (6 bases). The CDR3 length is 17 residues. Per germline, CDR1 LGHNA and CDR2 YSLEER. V lost 0 bases and J lost 4, with 16 bases in between. The CDR3 loop is CASSQESLAELYNEQFF. CDR3 bases: TGCGCCAGCAGCCAAGAATCCTTAGCGGAGTTGTACAATGAGCAGTTCTTC.

This clonotype was picked up a small number of times. The chain is built from TRBV7-9 and TRBJ2-1; 11 bases line up with TRBD2. The length of the CDR3 is 16 residues. Germline lookup yields CDR1 SEHNR and CDR2 FQNEAQ (reference sequence). With 5 bases clipped from V and 5 bases from J, the junction kept 8 bases outside the gene matches. CDR3 DNA sequence: TGTGCCAGCAGCCCTACTAGCGGGAGTGGGCACAATGAGCAGTTCTTC. Protein sequence: CASSPTSGSGHNEQFF.

The V gene is TRBV4-3, the J gene TRBJ2-7; 9 nucleotides line up with TRBD1. Germline V lookup: CDR1 LGHNA, CDR2 YSLEER. The ends lost 4 bases at V and 4 bases at J; junction bases unmatched: 20. CDR3 length: 19 residues. The CDR3 loop is CASSPTSGTGIGELYEQYF. The DNA of the CDR3 is TGCGCCAGCAGCCCTACTAGTGGGACAGGGATTGGGGAACTGTACGAGCAGTACTTC.

This sequence joins TRBV7-9 and TRBJ2-1; 7 bases line up with TRBD2. Germline CDR1 and CDR2: SEHNR and FQNEAQ (reference sequence). The V gene end was trimmed by 5 bases and the J gene end by 8 bases; junction bases not matched to a gene: 12. The CDR3 sequence is 15 residues long. CDR3 sequence: CASSASDRDYYEQFF. For the CDR3, the DNA is TGTGCCAGCAGCGCATCCGACCGGGACTATTATGAGCAGTTCTTC.

On this clonotype: Germline and junction disagree at one end, which may indicate a read error. The V gene is TRBV7-9, the J gene TRBJ2-1, with a weak D call TRBD2 (6 bases). Germline assignment: CDR1 SEHNR and CDR2 FQNEAQ (reference sequence). CDR3 length: 12 amino acids. DNA of the CDR3: TGTGCAAGAAGCCAGGACTACCATGAGCAGTTCTTC. Its protein product is CARSQDYHEQFF.